This entry concerns a single T cell receptor beta chain. CDR3 length: 13 amino acids. The V gene end was trimmed by 4 bases and the J gene end by 6 bases; junction bases not matched to a gene: 4. The germline V gene encodes CDR1 SGHTA and CDR2 FQGNSA. The data belong to a study of shared T cell receptors in the human thymus. Clones were read by immunoSEQ multiplex PCR, and TCRdb kept only the in-frame ones, dropping some. Seen here are 700,000 or so clones, 70% to 90% observed once, and the top ten hold roughly 0.01%. The same data also went into a second study, on human thymus T cells. Turning to that study: Having surgery to correct congenital heart defects, healthy Finnish infants acted as the donors. Thymus specimens were resections from corrective heart surgery. Usage of V and J genes appeared biased in thymic and blood repertoires. As related research reported, thymic repertoires overlapped highly among unrelated individuals.

This clonotype originated in a girl under three years old with a congenital heart defect. The chain couples TRBV7-2 to TRBJ2-7; 9 bases fit TRBD2. Sequences were obtained from thymocytes. The CDR3 DNA is TGTGCCAGCAGCTCGGGACTAGCCCCCGAGCAGTACTTC. Its protein is CASSSGLAPEQYF. Together with reference TRBV7-2 and TRBJ2-7, the CDR3 gives the full variable domain: GAGVSQSPSNKVTEKGKDVELRCDPISGHTALYWYRQSLGQGLEFLIYFQGNSAPDKSGLPSDRFSAERTGGSVSTLTIQRTQQEDSAVYLCASSSGLAPEQYFGPGTRLTVT.